This is a list of T cell receptor beta chains from one sample in a study of PD-1 blockade in classical Hodgkin lymphoma. Repertoires were generated with immunoSEQ multiplex PCR, while TCRdb's copy carries only in-frame clones and drops some. The top ten clones hold approximately 15% of a sample with under 40,000 clones, over 60% of them seen once. Sample: peripheral blood mononuclear cells (PBMCs), taken before the second cycle of nivolumab. All receptors derive from a human donor with classical Hodgkin lymphoma. Both conserved end residues are trimmed from each CDR3. The size field is filled for only some rows; it gives once, few, many or a size class.

size,V,CDR3
few,TRBV4-3,ASSSSSGGAHNEQF
NA,TRBV21-1,ASSKAGAIPLYEQY
NA,TRBV28,ASNTPRSQGINEKLF
NA,TRBV4-1,ASSPTGAGPETQY
hyperexpanded,TRBV7-9,ASSLEDRRNSPLH
few,TRBV7-2,ASSLVHSPLH
once,TRBV6-5,ASSMTAYNEQF
NA,TRBV19,ASSIVQGREAF
NA,TRBV19,ASSTTTGGADYGYT
NA,TRBV5-1,ASSHGTAYNEQF
NA,TRBV7-3,ASSATGGASGEAF
NA,TRBV27,ASSLSRRGGDEQY
NA,TRBV4-1,ASSQPWTATDTQY
once,TRBV5-1,ASSHARGPGNTIY
NA,TRBV18,ASSSNRDRDQPQH
once,TRBV7-2,ASSLGSGQGQETQY
NA,TRBV5-1,ASSRGGTGSISPLH
NA,TRBV6-1,ASSVEPLSTDTQY
NA,TRBV5-1,ASSEGTEPNYGYT
NA,TRBV25-1,ASSGGVQEKLF
NA,TRBV18,ASSLVSSYNSPLH
NA,TRBV9,ASTPGQGNEQF
few,TRBV9,ASSPQTGKNEKLF
NA,TRBV29-1,SVRTANYGYT
NA,TRBV7-8,ASSSPGLAGGPYEQY
once,TRBV4-1,ASSQDGVSLQPQH
NA,TRBV7-8,ASSLEGESYEQY
NA,TRBV27,ASKKERQSRETQY
NA,TRBV19,ASSTRANQPQH
NA,TRBV4-3,ASSQDWGAQYEQY
NA,TRBV4-2,ASSQDSETQY
NA,TRBV14,ASSQGGSDTQY
NA,TRBV28,ASSFGTGGTDTQY
NA,TRBV4-1,ASSQEKGEGETQY
NA,TRBV2,ASSLGTYADTQY
NA,TRBV6-1,ASSGAKWVPSGNTIY
NA,TRBV5-8,ASSLNRPYQETQY
NA,TRBV6-5,ASSSQGASSQPQH
NA,TRBV7-3,ASSLTDRAGNEQF
NA,TRBV4-2,ASSQNRYGFYGYT
NA,TRBV6-5,ASSYGGTDTQY
NA,TRBV4-1,ASSGAGRGGPYNEQF
few,TRBV29-1,SVEIGGGTEAF
once,TRBV6-5,ASRQGARNNQPQH
few,TRBV9,ASSVAKPGSSYNEQF